The rows below give T cell receptor beta chains drawn from one sample of a study of cytotoxic CD8 clonotypes in ibrutinib-treated CLL. Clones were sequenced by immunoSEQ multiplex PCR, and TCRdb holds only the in-frame ones, with some missing. The data hold some 200,000 clones, with about 75% observed a single time. The starting material was PBMCs, obtained after 12 months of ibrutinib treatment. These receptor sequences come from a human donor with chronic lymphocytic leukemia. CDR3s include the opening cysteine and the closing phenylalanine or tryptophan. D genes are given only for firm matches. Size values are once, few and many counts, or a class for expanded clones, and some rows have none.

D	V	J	size	CDR3	DNA
NA	TRBV5-1	TRBJ1-1	few	CASSLGAGTEAFF	TGCGCCAGCAGCTTGGGGGCCGGGACTGAAGCTTTCTTT
NA	TRBV23-1	TRBJ2-7	NA	CASSQSCGAGGDIGEQYF	TGCGCCAGCAGTCAATCGTGTGGGGCAGGGGGGGATATAGGCGAGCAGTACTTC
NA	TRBV7-8	TRBJ1-6	NA	CASRVRGNSYNSPLHF	TGTGCCAGCAGAGTAAGGGGAAATTCCTATAATTCACCCCTCCACTTT
NA	TRBV11-2	TRBJ1-1	NA	CASSLARGAPNTEAFF	TGTGCCAGCAGCTTAGCTCGTGGGGCACCGAACACTGAAGCTTTCTTT
TRBD1	TRBV11-3	TRBJ1-2	NA	CASSFGNRGWVNYGYTF	TGTGCCAGCAGCTTCGGGAACAGGGGATGGGTGAACTATGGCTACACCTTC
TRBD1	TRBV4-2	TRBJ1-2	few	CASSERLGDRTNYGYTF	TGTGCCAGCAGCGAACGGCTGGGGGACAGAACTAACTATGGCTACACCTTC
NA	TRBV28	TRBJ2-7	few	CASSSSEGGLYEQYF	TGTGCCAGCAGTTCGTCGGAAGGAGGACTTTACGAGCAGTACTTC
NA	TRBV28	TRBJ2-1	NA	CASSPASAYNEQFF	TGTGCCAGCAGTCCGGCTAGCGCCTACAATGAGCAGTTCTTC
TRBD2	TRBV9	TRBJ2-1	NA	CASSHGTSGSSYNEQFF	TGTGCCAGCAGCCACGGGACTAGCGGGAGCTCCTACAATGAGCAGTTCTTC
TRBD1	TRBV4-3	TRBJ1-1	NA	CASSHRTGTANTEAFF	TGCGCCAGCAGCCACCGGACGGGGACAGCGAACACTGAAGCTTTCTTT
NA	TRBV5-4	TRBJ1-1	NA	CASSPGTHLTANTEAFF	TGTGCCAGCAGCCCGGGGACGCATTTGACAGCGAACACTGAAGCTTTCTTT
TRBD1	TRBV11-3	TRBJ1-1	once	CASSLGDSVNTEAFF	TGTGCCAGCAGCTTAGGGGACAGCGTGAACACTGAAGCTTTCTTT
NA	TRBV9	TRBJ1-1	NA	CASSPRSGGVKGTEAFF	TGTGCCAGCAGCCCCCGTTCGGGGGGCGTTAAGGGCACTGAAGCTTTCTTT
NA	TRBV5-6	TRBJ2-1	NA	CASSGVSYNEQFF	TGTGCCAGCAGCGGGGTATCCTACAATGAGCAGTTCTTC
TRBD1	TRBV5-4	TRBJ1-2	NA	CASSVTGTANYGYTF	TGTGCCAGCAGCGTGACCGGGACAGCTAACTATGGCTACACCTTC
NA	TRBV9	TRBJ1-1	NA	CASSGTESNTEAFF	TGTGCCAGCAGCGGTACAGAGTCTAACACTGAAGCTTTCTTT
NA	TRBV29-1	TRBJ2-7	NA	CSVRWSSSYERYF	TGCAGCGTTAGGTGGTCTAGCTCCTACGAGCGGTACTTC
NA	TRBV4-2	TRBJ1-2	NA	CASSRDTFYGYTF	TGTGCCAGCAGCAGGGACACTTTCTATGGCTACACCTTC
NA	TRBV19	TRBJ1-2	few	CASSMTANYGYTF	TGTGCCAGTAGTATGACAGCTAACTATGGCTACACCTTC
NA	TRBV7-8	TRBJ2-2	NA	CASSLRGRNTGELFF	TGTGCCAGCAGCTTGAGGGGGAGAAACACCGGGGAGCTGTTTTTT
NA	TRBV6-6	TRBJ1-2	few	CASSSQVANYGYTF	TGTGCCAGCAGTTCTCAGGTCGCTAACTATGGCTACACCTTC
NA	TRBV4-1	TRBJ1-1	once	CASSQDRPGFVGNTEAFF	TGCGCCAGCAGCCAAGATAGGCCAGGGTTTGTTGGGAACACTGAAGCTTTCTTT
NA	TRBV19	TRBJ1-4	NA	CASTLLGGTNEKLFF	TGTGCCAGTACCCTCTTGGGGGGGACGAATGAAAAACTGTTTTTT
NA	TRBV2	TRBJ2-7	few	CASSEWQVVVEQYF	TGTGCCAGCAGTGAATGGCAGGTGGTAGTCGAGCAGTACTTC
NA	TRBV18	TRBJ1-2	NA	CASSPEGSWGYGYTF	TGTGCCAGCTCACCTGAAGGGTCCTGGGGCTATGGCTACACCTTC
NA	TRBV4-2	TRBJ1-2	once	CASSQVRGADGYTF	TGTGCCAGCAGCCAAGTGCGGGGGGCGGATGGCTACACCTTC
NA	TRBV5-4	TRBJ1-2	NA	CASSVRVNYGYTF	TGTGCCAGCAGCGTCAGGGTTAACTATGGCTACACCTTC
TRBD2	TRBV30	TRBJ2-1	NA	CAWSLVGGDNEQFF	TGTGCCTGGAGTCTGGTGGGGGGGGACAATGAGCAGTTCTTC
NA	TRBV28	TRBJ1-2	few	CASSGHYGYTF	TGTGCCAGCAGCGGTCACTATGGCTACACCTTC
NA	TRBV7-2	TRBJ2-7	NA	CASSLGGGFYEQYF	TGTGCCAGCAGCTTAGGCGGAGGGTTCTACGAGCAGTACTTC
NA	TRBV30	TRBJ2-1	NA	CAWRAVPGSYNEQFF	TGTGCCTGGAGAGCCGTCCCGGGGTCCTACAATGAGCAGTTCTTC
NA	TRBV6-5	TRBJ2-7	NA	CASSYGARGYEQYF	TGTGCCAGCAGTTACGGGGCCAGGGGCTACGAGCAGTACTTC
TRBD1	TRBV27	TRBJ1-5	NA	CASRDRTGGGQPQHF	TGTGCCAGCAGGGACAGGACAGGGGGGGGTCAGCCCCAGCATTTT
TRBD1	TRBV5-6	TRBJ1-4	NA	CASRRQGDEKLFF	TGTGCCAGCAGGAGACAGGGGGATGAAAAACTGTTTTTT
NA	TRBV19	TRBJ1-2	NA	CASGRISYTF	TGTGCCAGTGGACGGATAAGCTACACCTTC
NA	TRBV2	TRBJ2-4	NA	CASLRGIAKNIQYF	TGTGCCAGCCTGAGGGGGATAGCCAAAAACATTCAGTACTTC
NA	TRBV6-5	TRBJ1-5	few	CATRHGAVNQPQHF	TGTGCCACACGCCACGGGGCGGTTAATCAGCCCCAGCATTTT
NA	TRBV28	TRBJ2-3	NA	CASLRGGQSTDTQYF	TGTGCCAGCCTGAGGGGCGGACAGAGCACAGATACGCAGTATTTT
TRBD2	TRBV4-1	TRBJ2-7	NA	CASSPAPASGRTQYF	TGCGCCAGCAGCCCCGCCCCAGCGAGCGGGAGAACTCAGTACTTC
NA	TRBV28	TRBJ2-7	NA	CASSPGNEQYF	TGTGCCAGCAGCCCCGGGAACGAGCAGTACTTC
NA	TRBV5-4	TRBJ1-6	NA	CASSWGITPNSPLHF	TGTGCCAGCAGCTGGGGAATAACACCGAATTCACCCCTCCACTTT
NA	TRBV6-6	TRBJ1-5	few	CASSNGVQPQHF	TGTGCCAGCAGCAACGGAGTTCAGCCCCAGCATTTT
NA	TRBV7-2	TRBJ1-1	NA	CASSLWGEAFF	TGTGCCAGCAGCTTATGGGGGGAAGCTTTCTTT
NA	TRBV29-1	TRBJ1-2	NA	CSGGGGPRGGYTF	TGCAGCGGAGGCGGGGGGCCGAGGGGTGGCTACACCTTC
NA	TRBV7-2	TRBJ1-2	few	CASSLGGDPRDGYTF	TGTGCCAGCAGCTTAGGGGGCGACCCAAGAGATGGCTACACCTTC
NA	TRBV27	TRBJ1-5	NA	CASSLSVNQPQHF	TGTGCCAGCAGTCTGAGCGTCAATCAGCCCCAGCATTTT
NA	TRBV7-9	TRBJ1-4	NA	CASSWTPGGEKLFF	TGTGCCAGCAGCTGGACCCCAGGTGGTGAAAAACTGTTTTTT
TRBD1	TRBV11-2	TRBJ1-1	NA	CASSRPDRGQSEAFF	TGTGCCAGCAGCCGCCCGGACAGGGGGCAATCTGAAGCTTTCTTT
NA	TRBV6-5	TRBJ2-1	once	CASSPSRGEQFF	TGTGCCAGCAGCCCCTCCAGGGGTGAGCAGTTCTTC
NA	TRBV5-1	TRBJ1-1	NA	CASSLPDTEAFF	TGCGCCAGCAGCTTGCCCGACACTGAAGCTTTCTTT
NA	TRBV5-1	TRBJ2-2	NA	CASSEQGGLGTGELFF	TGCGCCAGCAGCGAACAGGGAGGGTTGGGCACCGGGGAGCTGTTTTTT
TRBD2	TRBV5-1	TRBJ2-6	NA	CASSLGTSGARSGANVLTF	TGCGCCAGCAGCTTGGGGACTAGCGGGGCCCGCTCTGGGGCCAACGTCCTGACTTTC